The T cell receptor beta chain described here comes from a study of regulatory T cells in long-lasting Graves disease. The time point: newly diagnosed GD, antithyroid drugs for less than 3 months. Scientists built the TCR library using RNA that was extracted from PBMCs. A volume of 9 to 9.5 milliliters of peripheral blood was collected in EDTA tubes. This clonotype has just one count. This sequence may be a read error, since a much larger clone differs from it by one base. This likely comes from a read error, as the CDR3 has no conserved phenylalanine or tryptophan at its end. Building of the TCR beta libraries involved iRepertoire HTBI primers and Arm-PCR of CDR3 regions. Via MiXCR, TCRdb re-called the multiplex PCR reads, giving one row per CDR3 protein. The sample includes roughly 500,000 distinct CDR3 sequences, approximately 12% of them seen just once. This sample was also put to use in a study of T cells in Graves' hyperthyroidism and ophthalmopathy. That source reports: TCR CDR3 underwent first-round RT-PCR with the HTBI primer set.

Source: peripheral blood mononuclear cells (PBMCs), taken at new diagnosis, from a patient treated with antithyroid drugs. The source of this sequence is a man aged 25-45 years with Graves disease.

The CDR3 loop reads CATSRWLSAGAKETQYS. The CDR3 coding sequence is TGTGCCACCAGTCGGTGGTTATCCGCGGGAGCTAAAGAGACCCAGTACTCC. The rearrangement uses TRBV15 and TRBJ2-5; 7 bases match TRBD2. V shed 6 bases and J 3 bases; nucleotides not matched to a gene: 16. CDR1 is LNHNV, CDR2 YYDKDF, per germline (reference sequence). This CDR3 is built from 17 residues.